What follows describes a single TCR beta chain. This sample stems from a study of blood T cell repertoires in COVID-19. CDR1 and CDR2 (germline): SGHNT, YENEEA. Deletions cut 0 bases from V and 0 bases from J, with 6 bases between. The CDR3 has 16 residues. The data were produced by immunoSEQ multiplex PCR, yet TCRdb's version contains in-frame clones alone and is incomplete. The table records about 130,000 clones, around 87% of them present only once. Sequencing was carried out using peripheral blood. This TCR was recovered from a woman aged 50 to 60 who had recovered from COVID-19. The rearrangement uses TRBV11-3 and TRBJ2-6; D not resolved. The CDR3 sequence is CASSLDPFSGANVLTF. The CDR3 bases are TGTGCCAGCAGCTTAGATCCGTTCTCTGGGGCCAACGTCCTGACTTTC.